Below, 8 T cell receptor beta chains from the same sample are listed, as sequenced in a study of blood T cells in healthy people across ages. The second PCR ran roughly 6 to 11 cycles with a sample-barcoded 5' primer and J-beta primers. TCRdb itself ran the 5' RACE reads through MiXCR, one entry per CDR3 protein. Found here are hundreds of thousands of distinct CDR3 sequences, about 53% of them singletons; the top ten hold about two fifths. The specimen was blood. These receptors all come from a man older than 75 in good health.

The CDR3 protein is CSAKRDFYEQYF. CDR3 sequence (DNA): TGCAGTGCTAAACGGGACTTCTACGAGCAGTACTTC. The chain carries TRBV20-1 and TRBJ2-7, with D possibly matching TRBD2 (6 bases). The CDR3 consists of 12 residues. Trimming pared 4 bases from V and 3 bases from J, leaving 10 bases between. The V gene's germline CDR1 is DFQATT and CDR2 SNEGSKA (reference sequence).

The rearrangement joins TRBV12-3 or TRBV12-4 to TRBJ1-2; no clear D gene. Trimming stripped 5 bases from V and 8 bases from J, with 15 bases between. The CDR3 covers 13 residues. CDR3: CASSPRRNRGYTF. Here the CDR3 DNA reads TGTGCCAGCAGTCCCAGGAGGAATAGGGGCTACACCTTC.

The chain links TRBV10-3 to TRBJ1-2; D remains ambiguous. In germline, CDR1 is ENHRY, CDR2 SYGVKD. This CDR3 is 13 amino acids long. V shed 0 bases and J shed 8 bases, with 10 bases lying between them. CDR3 loop: CAISESGIGGYTF. CDR3 bases: TGTGCCATCAGTGAGTCGGGCATCGGGGGCTACACCTTC.

V usage is TRBV5-6 and J usage is TRBJ2-3, with D hard to call. V was pared by 5 bases and J by 1 base, with 14 bases between. Germline V gene sequence: CDR1 SGHDT, CDR2 YYEEEE. The CDR3 loop spans 15 amino acids. The CDR3: CASRPSYGGTDTQYF. As DNA, the CDR3 is TGTGCCAGCAGACCCTCATATGGTGGCACAGATACGCAGTATTTT.

The J gene is TRBJ2-1, the V gene TRBV4-1; 7 bases agree with TRBD1. With V trimmed by 4 bases and J by 10 bases, 13 bases remained unmatched. This CDR3 has 15 residues. Germline loops: CDR1 MGHRA, CDR2 YSYEKL. The CDR3 reads CASSPEGANLYEQFF. DNA of the CDR3: TGCGCCAGCAGCCCTGAGGGGGCGAACCTCTACGAGCAGTTCTTC.

The chain has TRBV6-1 and TRBJ2-1; the match to TRBD2 covers 14 bases. This CDR3 has 16 residues. CDR1 and CDR2 from the germline V gene are MNHNS and SASEGT. V lost 4 bases and J lost 5; bases outside the gene matches: 4. The CDR3 loop reads CASSVRLAGGDNEQFF. Here the CDR3 DNA reads TGTGCCAGCAGTGTACGACTAGCGGGAGGGGACAATGAGCAGTTCTTC.

In its sample, this clonotype was seen a few times. The chain has TRBV12-3 or TRBV12-4 and TRBJ2-5, with TRBD2 identical over 8 bases. With V trimmed by 7 bases and J by 0 bases, 10 bases remained unmatched. This CDR3 comprises 16 residues. In DNA, the CDR3 is TGTGCCAGCACCCGCGGGGGACTAGGGGACCAAGAGACCCAGTACTTC. Its protein product is CASTRGGLGDQETQYF.

The chain is built from TRBV6-6 and TRBJ2-1; 8 nucleotides agree with TRBD2. V shed 0 bases and J 10 bases; nucleotides not matched to a gene: 8. The length of the CDR3 is 15 residues. The germline CDR1 and CDR2 sequences are MNHNY and SVGAGI (reference sequence). In DNA form, the CDR3 reads TGTGCCAGCAGTTACTCGAGCGGGAGTAAATGGGAGCAGTTCTTC. This encodes CASSYSSGSKWEQFF.